The 8 T cell receptor beta chains below come from one sample, sequenced in a study of CD8+CD57+ T cells in acquired aplastic anemia. Patients included in sequencing had previously demonstrated CD8+CD57+ cell expansion by flow cytometry. Using genomic DNA as the template, TCR beta VDJ and CDR3 profiling was carried out. TCRdb called the reads again in MiXCR, with one record for every CDR3 protein. The sample includes around 200,000 distinct CDR3 sequences, roughly 50% of them seen just once. Sequenced sample: sorted CD4+, CD8+, or CD8+CD57+ T cells (not recorded which) from PBMCs. The receptors were gathered from a human donor with aplastic anemia.

The CDR3 reads CASRGDGGNEKLFF. The CDR3 DNA follows: TGCGCCAGCAGGGGGGACGGAGGGAATGAAAAACTGTTTTTT. The rearrangement uses TRBV5-1 and TRBJ1-4; D possibly corresponds to TRBD1 (5 bases). Germline V gene lookup returns CDR1 SGHRS and CDR2 YFSETQ. This CDR3 has 14 amino acids. V lost 5 bases, J lost 5 bases, and 13 bases lay in between.

This clonotype was counted many times. The chain employs TRBV24-1 and TRBJ1-4; 11 positions match TRBD1. The V gene end was trimmed by 3 bases and the J gene end by 10 bases; junction bases not matched to a gene: 3. From germline, CDR1 is KGHDR and CDR2 SFDVKD. CDR3 length: 14 residues. Here the CDR3 reads CATSDAGTGGKLFF. The CDR3 bases are TGTGCCACCAGTGATGCCGGGACAGGGGGAAAACTGTTTTTT.

The count of this clonotype is one. The chain joins TRBV5-8 to TRBJ1-6; TRBD1 matches at 8 bases. This CDR3 has 15 amino acids. The germline V gene encodes CDR1 SGHTS and CDR2 YDEGEE. V lost 4 bases, J lost 7 bases, and 7 bases stayed unmatched. CDR3 amino acids: CASSPGTGRNSPLHF. Written as DNA, the CDR3 is TGTGCCAGCAGCCCGGGGACAGGCCGCAATTCACCCCTCCACTTT.

The J gene is TRBJ2-7, the V gene TRBV3-1, with a tentative D call TRBD1 (6 bases). The CDR3 runs 16 residues. Germline loops: CDR1 LGHDT, CDR2 YNNKEL (reference sequence). V dropped 0 bases and J dropped 1 base, with 13 bases sitting between them. CDR3 loop: CASSQDLIGGSYEQYF. CDR3 nucleotide sequence: TGTGCCAGCAGCCAAGATTTGATAGGGGGATCCTACGAGCAGTACTTC.

This clonotype has at least ten counts. The rearrangement uses TRBV30 and TRBJ1-6, with 7 bases lining up with TRBD1. This CDR3 has 14 residues. The germline V gene has CDR1 GTSNPN and CDR2 SVGIG (reference sequence). Trimming removed 3 bases from V and 8 bases from J; junction bases left unmatched: 7. The CDR3 loop is CAWRNGQVHSPLHF. In DNA form, the CDR3 reads TGTGCCTGGAGAAACGGACAGGTCCATTCACCCCTCCACTTT. Full variable domain (missing parts from reference TRBV30 and TRBJ1-6): SQTIHQWPATLVQPVGSPLSLECTVEGTSNPNLYWYRQAAGRGLQLLFYSVGIGQISSEVPQNLSASRPQDRQFILSSKKLLLSDSGFYLCAWRNGQVHSPLHFGNGTRLTVT.

The chain has TRBV10-3 and TRBJ1-1, with unresolved D. The CDR3 has 12 amino acids. Trimming cost V 10 bases and J 8 bases, with 17 bases left between them. Germline lookup yields CDR1 ENHRY and CDR2 SYGVKD. CDR3 residues: CATSDGFGEAFF. The CDR3 nucleotides are TGTGCCACCTCTGACGGGTTCGGAGAAGCTTTCTTT.

V and J are TRBV7-6 and TRBJ2-3; the match to TRBD2 covers 8 bases. V lost 5 bases to trimming and J lost 0 bases; unmatched junction nucleotides: 13. Germline V CDR1 and CDR2: SGHVS, FNYEAQ. CDR3 length equals 18 residues. The CDR3 DNA is TGTGCCAGCAGCGCAACCGGAGGGGCGGGGGGCAGCACAGATACGCAGTATTTT. Translation gives CASSATGGAGGSTDTQYF.

This clonotype showed up many times. The J gene is TRBJ1-5, the V gene TRBV4-1; D uncertain. The V and J ends lost 0 bases and 0 bases respectively, with 18 bases between them. The CDR3 has 19 amino acids. CDR1 and CDR2 from the germline V gene are MGHRA and YSYEKL. The CDR3 loop is CASSQEASPSLFSNQPQHF. The CDR3 bases are TGCGCCAGCAGCCAAGAGGCCTCCCCCAGCCTATTTAGCAATCAGCCCCAGCATTTT.